The following is a TCR beta chain sequence with its context. Its antigen is still unknown. These data originate in a study of T cell responses to AZD1222 COVID-19 vaccine. The repertoire was sequenced with immunoSEQ multiplex PCR; TCRdb's copy has only in-frame clones and lacks some. This table holds roughly 96,000 clones, about 88% found once. Regarding the study as a whole: The number of AZD1222 recipients seropositive at baseline was only six.

The input for sequencing was peripheral blood, taken on day 0 of AZD1222 vaccination. The receptor comes from an adult in good health.

CDR3 region: CASSPQGANTDTQYF. The CDR3 region has the DNA TGTGCCAGCAGCCCGCAGGGAGCCAACACAGATACGCAGTATTTT. The chain links TRBV7-3 to TRBJ2-3; D possibly matches TRBD1 or TRBD2 (5 bases each). The CDR3 contains 15 residues. Trimming pared 5 bases from V and 2 bases from J, leaving 14 bases between. Germline-derived CDR1 and CDR2 are SGHTA and FQGTGA.